The 32 T cell receptor beta chains below were found in one sample sequenced in a study of blood T cell repertoires in COVID-19. Using immunoSEQ multiplex PCR, the repertoire was profiled, and TCRdb retains in-frame clones only, with some absent. Of just over 95,000 clones in the sample, 75% to 85% were seen once. Sequencing was performed on peripheral blood. The receptors were sampled from a man aged 60-69 years with acute or convalescent COVID-19.

The chain is built from TRBV25-1 and TRBJ1-3, with D hard to call. V lost 0 bases to trimming and J lost 11 bases, with 14 bases between them. CDR1 MGHDK and CDR2 SYGVNS come from the germline V gene. This CDR3 is 14 amino acids long. CDR3 loop: CASSEYNPVAAIYF. CDR3 bases: TGTGCCAGCAGTGAATATAATCCAGTGGCAGCCATATATTTT.

The chain employs TRBV2 and TRBJ2-5; TRBD1 matches at 9 bases. The CDR3 covers 16 residues. The V segment lost 6 bases and the J segment 4 bases; nucleotides outside the gene matches: 12. The germline gives CDR1 SNHLY, CDR2 FYNNEI. The CDR3, as DNA: TGTGCCAGCAGCGCTTTGACAGGGGGATTGGGAGAGACCCAGTACTTC. Protein: CASSALTGGLGETQYF.

To note about this clone: The junction departs from germline at one end; a sequencing error may be responsible. This sequence joins TRBV24-1 and TRBJ1-2; no definite D call. CDR3 length: 11 amino acids. In germline, CDR1 is KGHDR, CDR2 SFDVKD. Here the CDR3 reads CATSDSRLYLF. The DNA of the CDR3 is TGTGCCACCAGTGATTCGAGATTATATCTCTTC.

V usage is TRBV5-6 and J usage is TRBJ1-1, with D perhaps matching TRBD1 (5 bases). Germline CDR1 and CDR2: SGHDT and YYEEEE. The ends were cut back, 4 bases at V and 8 bases at J, with 15 bases in the middle. The CDR3 has 13 amino acids. The CDR3 protein is CASSVDPGEEAFF. The CDR3 DNA is TGTGCCAGCAGCGTGGACCCGGGGGAGGAAGCTTTCTTT.

The chain is built from TRBV7-9 and TRBJ1-4; 7 bases map to TRBD1. Germline CDR1 is SEHNR and CDR2 is FQNEAQ (reference sequence). V trimming: 4 bases; J trimming: 8 bases; junction bases outside the gene matches: 10. The CDR3 has 15 residues. The CDR3: CASSSDRQGYEKLFF. The CDR3 DNA is TGTGCCAGCAGCTCAGACCGACAGGGTTACGAAAAACTGTTTTTT.

This clone was picked up one time. The chain joins TRBV2 to TRBJ1-5; 7 bases map to TRBD1. CDR3 size: 15 residues. In germline, CDR1 is SNHLY, CDR2 FYNNEI. The J segment lost 4 bases and the V segment lost 8 bases, leaving 11 bases of the junction unmatched. The CDR3: CASGYRGGPNQPQHF. The CDR3 nucleotides are TGTGCCAGCGGATACAGGGGAGGCCCAAATCAGCCCCAGCATTTT.

The chain carries TRBV4-1 and TRBJ2-3; no firm D call. Germline V gives CDR1 MGHRA, CDR2 YSYEKL. CDR3 length: 12 amino acids. Trimming pared 4 bases from V and 3 bases from J, leaving 5 bases between. The CDR3, as DNA: TGCGCCAGCAGCCCCCCTACAGATACGCAGTATTTT. Its protein is CASSPPTDTQYF.

The chain couples TRBV11-3 to TRBJ1-1; D is unresolved. V was pared by 5 bases and J by 4 bases, with 11 bases between. The CDR3 loop spans 13 amino acids. CDR1 is SGHNT, CDR2 YENEEA, per germline. The chain's CDR3 is CASSLKSGTEAFF. The CDR3, as DNA: TGTGCCAGCAGCCTTAAGAGCGGCACTGAAGCTTTCTTT.

This clone was picked up a small number of times. V usage is TRBV18 and J usage is TRBJ2-7, with 7 bases identical to TRBD1. CDR3 size: 13 residues. J gave up 3 bases and V 5 bases, and 4 bases lay outside the gene matches. The germline V gene has CDR1 KGHSH and CDR2 LQKENI. The CDR3 protein is CASSFGQDYEQYF. The CDR3 nucleotides read TGTGCCAGCTCATTCGGACAGGACTACGAGCAGTACTTC.

The chain couples TRBV19 to TRBJ2-1; TRBD2 matches 8 bases. The germline gives CDR1 LNHDA, CDR2 SQIVND (reference sequence). With V trimmed by 7 bases and J by 6 bases, 11 bases remained unmatched. This CDR3 spans 15 amino acids. In DNA form, the CDR3 reads TGTGCCAGTACCCTTCGGGGGGGCCTACTCAATGAGCAGTTCTTC. This codes for CASTLRGGLLNEQFF.

The V gene is TRBV19, the J gene TRBJ2-1; 9 positions match TRBD1. V was pared by 0 bases and J by 6 bases, with 3 bases of the junction left unmatched. The length of the CDR3 is 15 residues. Germline values: CDR1 LNHDA, CDR2 SQIVND (reference sequence). The CDR3 here is CASSIDYRGLNEQFF. DNA of the CDR3: TGTGCCAGTAGTATAGACTACAGGGGGCTCAATGAGCAGTTCTTC.

The chain links TRBV11-3 to TRBJ2-1, with 9 bases fitting TRBD2. The CDR3 is made up of 15 amino acids. The germline CDR1 and CDR2 sequences are SGHNT and YENEEA. The V segment lost 3 bases and the J segment 9 bases; nucleotides outside the gene matches: 9. This CDR3 reads CASSLPSGTSREQFF. Written as DNA, the CDR3 is TGTGCCAGCAGCTTGCCTTCCGGGACTAGCCGTGAGCAGTTCTTC.

This clone was counted once. The CDR3, as DNA: TGTGCCAGCAGCCAAGAGGTACTACCCCCTGGAAACACCATATATTTT. Translating it yields CASSQEVLPPGNTIYF. This chain links TRBV14 with TRBJ1-3; D call uncertain. The V end was cut by 0 bases, the J end by 2 bases, with 11 bases between. The CDR3 loop spans 16 amino acids. The germline CDR1 and CDR2 sequences are SGHDN and FVKESK.

This clone was seen only once. The rearrangement uses TRBV27 and TRBJ2-3; TRBD1 matches 9 bases. V trimming: 4 bases; J trimming: 6 bases; junction bases outside the gene matches: 2. CDR1 and CDR2 from the germline V gene are MNHEY and SMNVEV (reference sequence). The CDR3 has 13 residues. CDR3 DNA: TGTGCCAGCAGTTCAGACAGGGGGGATACGCAGTATTTT. Amino acid sequence: CASSSDRGDTQYF.

CDR3 sequence: CASRPQAGRSPLHF. CDR3 DNA: TGTGCCAGCAGACCCCAGGCAGGGAGGTCACCCCTCCACTTT. V usage is TRBV6-4 and J usage is TRBJ1-6, with D possibly matching TRBD1 (5 bases). The V gene's germline CDR1 is MRHNA and CDR2 SNTAGT. The CDR3 runs 14 residues. Trimming cost V 6 bases and J 10 bases, with 16 bases left between them.

This rearrangement joins TRBV11-2 to TRBJ2-5; D is unresolved. This CDR3 region has 13 residues. The ends were cut back, 2 bases at V and 5 bases at J, with 9 bases in the middle. CDR1 SGHAT and CDR2 FQNNGV come from the germline V gene. In nucleotides, the CDR3 is TGTGCCAGCAGCTTATGGGCTACCGAGACCCAGTACTTC. Amino acids: CASSLWATETQYF.

This chain connects TRBV30 to TRBJ1-1, with D perhaps TRBD1 (5 bases). The germline V gene encodes CDR1 GTSNPN and CDR2 SVGIG (reference sequence). The CDR3 covers 12 residues. The V and J ends lost 3 bases and 6 bases respectively, with 11 bases between them. CDR3 sequence reads: CAWRPGRAEAFF. The CDR3 region has the DNA TGTGCCTGGAGACCCGGCAGGGCTGAAGCTTTCTTT.

This sequence joins TRBV6-5 and TRBJ2-5, with a possible D match to TRBD2 (5 bases). Germline V gene sequence: CDR1 MNHEY, CDR2 SVGAGI. This CDR3 has 13 residues. Trimming took 6 bases from V and 4 from J, leaving 12 bases between them. The CDR3 reads CASRPTSPETQYF. The CDR3 DNA reads TGTGCCAGCAGACCTACTAGTCCAGAGACCCAGTACTTC.

The gene calls are TRBV19 and TRBJ2-7, with TRBD1 as a possible D gene (6 bases). The germline V gene encodes CDR1 LNHDA and CDR2 SQIVND (reference sequence). Trimming removed 5 bases from V and 2 bases from J, with 13 bases in between. This CDR3 has 14 amino acids. CDR3 nucleotides: TGTGCCAGTAGTTGGGAGACAGGTACCTACGAGCAGTACTTC. It codes for CASSWETGTYEQYF.

The V and J genes are TRBV2 and TRBJ1-2, with D possibly being TRBD1 (6 bases). This CDR3 region has 13 residues. Looked up from germline, CDR1 is SNHLY and CDR2 is FYNNEI. V was pared by 7 bases and J by 8 bases, with 17 bases between. The CDR3 is CASIPDSSWGYTF. The DNA for the CDR3 is TGTGCCAGCATCCCGGACAGTTCCTGGGGCTACACCTTC.

CDR3 nucleotides: TGCGCCAGCAGCCATACACAGGGGAACACTGAAGCTTTCTTT. Translated: CASSHTQGNTEAFF. This chain connects TRBV5-1 to TRBJ1-1, with D maybe TRBD1 (6 bases). Trimming took off 4 bases at V and 1 base at J, with 11 bases between the two ends. This CDR3 is 14 amino acids long. Germline CDR1 is SGHRS and CDR2 is YFSETQ. Drawing the rest from reference TRBV5-1 and TRBJ1-1, the complete variable domain is KAGVTQTPRYLIKTRGQQVTLSCSPISGHRSVSWYQQTPGQGLQFLFEYFSETQRNKGNFPGRFSGRQFSNSRSEMNVSTLELGDSALYLCASSHTQGNTEAFFGQGTRLTVV.

A few counts support this clone. The chain employs TRBV27 and TRBJ1-1, with D maybe TRBD1 (6 bases). CDR3 length: 13 amino acids. V was clipped by 2 bases and J by 9 bases, with 13 bases between them. Germline V gene lookup returns CDR1 MNHEY and CDR2 SMNVEV (reference sequence). CDR3 coding DNA: TGTGCCAGCAGTTTAGGGTCCGGGACACAAGCTTTCTTT. Translation: CASSLGSGTQAFF.

V usage is TRBV6-5 and J usage is TRBJ1-3; TRBD1 matches at 8 bases. CDR3 length: 13 amino acids. Trimming removed 6 bases from V and 10 bases from J; junction bases left unmatched: 8. Germline V gene data show CDR1 as MNHEY and CDR2 as SVGAGI. The DNA for the CDR3 is TGTGCCAGCAGCCCCGGACAGGGACGGACCATATATTTT. It codes for CASSPGQGRTIYF.

The CDR3 DNA sequence: TGCGCCAGCAGGAAAACAGGGAACACTGAAGCTTTCTTT. Translating gives CASRKTGNTEAFF. The chain combines TRBV4-1 with TRBJ1-1; D may be TRBD1 (5 bases). Germline-derived CDR1 and CDR2 are MGHRA and YSYEKL. The length of the CDR3 is 13 residues. Trimming stripped 6 bases from V and 1 base from J, with 9 bases between.

This chain links TRBV2 with TRBJ1-1, with 7 nucleotides matching TRBD1. The length of the CDR3 is 19 residues. The germline CDR1 and CDR2 sequences are SNHLY and FYNNEI. V shed 0 bases, J shed 1 base, and the junction held 14 bases outside the gene matches. For the CDR3, the DNA is TGTGCCAGCAGTGAAGCGCGGAGAGGGGGCTACGAAACGAACACTGAAGCTTTCTTT. It is translated as CASSEARRGGYETNTEAFF.

This chain uses TRBV6-1 with TRBJ2-3; a weak D match, TRBD1 (5 bases). Per germline, CDR1 MNHNS and CDR2 SASEGT. V gave up 0 bases and J gave up 0 bases, with 13 bases separating them. This CDR3 has 17 residues. The CDR3 sequence is CASSEALTASSTDTQYF. DNA for the CDR3: TGTGCCAGCAGTGAAGCGCTGACAGCTTCTAGCACAGATACGCAGTATTTT.

The chain joins TRBV6-2 or TRBV6-3 to TRBJ2-1; 9 bases are a match to TRBD1. Per the germline V gene, CDR1 is MNHEY and CDR2 is SVGEGT. CDR3 length equals 17 residues. The ends lost 5 bases at V and 7 bases at J; junction bases unmatched: 15. The CDR3 DNA is TGTGCCAGCAGTCACCCGGGAGGACAGGGGAATTGGAATGAGCAGTTCTTC. Translating it yields CASSHPGGQGNWNEQFF.

The rearrangement uses TRBV9 and TRBJ1-6; D gene unclear. Germline-derived CDR1 and CDR2 are SGDLS and YYNGEE. Trimming took 4 bases from V and 10 from J, leaving 9 bases between them. The CDR3 contains 12 residues. The CDR3 region is CASSSWQSPLHF. As DNA, the CDR3 is TGTGCCAGCAGCTCCTGGCAGTCACCCCTCCACTTT.

J is TRBJ1-4 and V is TRBV9, with TRBD1 matching over 9 bases. Looked up from germline, CDR1 is SGDLS and CDR2 is YYNGEE. CDR3 length: 15 amino acids. V lost 0 bases to trimming and J lost 7 bases; unmatched junction nucleotides: 4. The CDR3: CASSVAQGAIEKLFF. CDR3 nucleotide sequence: TGTGCCAGCAGCGTAGCACAGGGGGCGATTGAAAAACTGTTTTTT.

The chain links TRBV21-1 to TRBJ1-2; whether TRBD1, the table's D call, matches the DNA was not checked. TRBV21-1 is an annotated pseudogene. This CDR3 contains 13 residues. The CDR3 is CASSKETNYGYTF. CDR3 nucleotide sequence: TGTGCCAGCAGCAAAGAAACAAACTATGGCTACACCTTC.

V gene TRBV6-6 combines with J gene TRBJ2-4, with TRBD2 matching over 8 bases. Germline CDR1 reads MNHNY; CDR2 reads SVGAGI (reference sequence). The CDR3 extends over 14 amino acids. With V trimmed by 6 bases and J by 9 bases, 10 bases remained unmatched. CDR3 bases: TGTGCCAGCAGCCGCCCGGGACTAGGGGGCATTCAGTACTTC. Translated, it gives CASSRPGLGGIQYF.

This sequence joins TRBV7-8 and TRBJ2-1; 12 nucleotides agree with TRBD2. V lost 5 bases to trimming and J lost 4 bases; unmatched junction nucleotides: 6. CDR3 size: 16 residues. The germline V gene encodes CDR1 SGHVS and CDR2 FQNEAQ. The CDR3 nucleotides read TGTGCCAGCAGCCAGGGACTAGCGGGCCTATACAATGAGCAGTTCTTC. Residues: CASSQGLAGLYNEQFF.